These 14 T cell receptor beta chains came from one sample sequenced in a study of blood T cell repertoires in COVID-19. TCRdb's copy holds only in-frame clones and misses some; the assay was immunoSEQ multiplex PCR. Of roughly 170,000 clones detected, about four fifths appear once; the ten largest clones hold roughly 4%. The sample was PBMCs or T cells enriched from blood (not recorded which). The receptors derive from a woman aged 45 to 65 in a cohort exposed to, infected with or recovered from COVID-19 (not recorded which).

The chain carries TRBV5-1 and TRBJ2-1; 10 bases are a match to TRBD2. The ends lost 4 bases at V and 4 bases at J; junction bases unmatched: 11. From germline, CDR1 is SGHRS and CDR2 YFSETQ. CDR3 length equals 17 residues. For the CDR3, the DNA is TGCGCCAGCAGCACGGGTACGGGACTAGCGTTATACAATGAGCAGTTCTTC. Amino acids: CASSTGTGLALYNEQFF.

This clone was seen just once. V is TRBV12-3 or TRBV12-4 and J is TRBJ2-4, with D possibly matching TRBD2 (5 bases). The CDR3 has 13 residues. Trimming took 0 bases from V and 10 from J, leaving 10 bases between them. The CDR3 nucleotides read TGTGCCAGCAGTTTAGCGGGAGCGTCTATTCAGTACTTC. Residues: CASSLAGASIQYF.

This chain joins TRBV28 and TRBJ2-3; TRBD1 matches 10 bases. The J segment lost 3 bases and the V segment lost 5 bases, leaving 5 bases of the junction unmatched. In germline, CDR1 is MDHEN, CDR2 SYDVKM. This CDR3 has 15 amino acids. The CDR3 here is CASSRPGQGTDTQYF. The CDR3 nucleotides read TGTGCCAGCAGTCGGCCGGGACAGGGGACAGATACGCAGTATTTT.

The genes are TRBV27 and TRBJ1-1, with D possibly TRBD1 on 6 matching bases. Germline CDR1 reads MNHEY; CDR2 reads SMNVEV (reference sequence). The CDR3 has 17 amino acids. Trimming shortened V by 5 bases and J by 6 bases, and 25 bases separated the two germline ends. This CDR3 is CASSRMVKDRASAEAFF. CDR3 bases: TGTGCCAGCAGTCGGATGGTGAAGGACAGAGCCAGCGCTGAAGCTTTCTTT.

The rearrangement joins TRBV6-2 or TRBV6-3 to TRBJ1-6; 10 bases are a match to TRBD1. The V segment lost 4 bases and the J segment 10 bases; nucleotides outside the gene matches: 4. The germline V gene has CDR1 MNHEY and CDR2 SVGEGT. The length of the CDR3 is 14 residues. The CDR3 DNA follows: TGTGCCAGCAGTTGGGACAGGGGCCGCTCACCCCTCCACTTT. Translated, it gives CASSWDRGRSPLHF.

This chain joins TRBV5-6 and TRBJ2-7; possibly TRBD1 for D (6 bases). The CDR3 loop spans 14 amino acids. CDR1 and CDR2 (germline): SGHDT, YYEEEE. V shed 4 bases and J shed 2 bases, with 13 bases lying between them. CDR3 residues: CASSLRQVPYEQYF. CDR3 nucleotide sequence: TGTGCCAGCAGCCTACGACAGGTGCCCTACGAGCAGTACTTC.

The V and J genes are TRBV29-1 and TRBJ1-5; no definite D call. Germline V gene data show CDR1 as SQVTM and CDR2 as ANQGSEA. V was shortened by 2 bases and J by 9 bases, with 11 bases between the two germline ends. The CDR3 runs 12 residues. Here the CDR3 DNA reads TGCAGCGTTGAATCAGGTGGTGGGCCCCAGCATTTT. It codes for CSVESGGGPQHF.

The chain uses TRBV5-1 and TRBJ2-5; D uncertain. This CDR3 spans 15 amino acids. The germline gives CDR1 SGHRS, CDR2 YFSETQ. Trimming took off 3 bases at V and 1 base at J, with 13 bases between the two ends. The CDR3 here is CASSSGRLAQETQYF. Here the CDR3 DNA reads TGCGCCAGCAGCTCGGGTCGTTTGGCCCAAGAGACCCAGTACTTC.

J is TRBJ2-7 and V is TRBV27; D may be TRBD2 (7 bases). V lost 5 bases and J lost 7, with 24 bases in between. CDR1 MNHEY and CDR2 SMNVEV come from the germline V gene (reference sequence). The CDR3 sequence is 16 residues long. CDR3 bases: TGTGCCAGCAGTACCTGGGAGGGGGGGCGTACCCGAGAGCAGTACTTC. Encoded protein: CASSTWEGGRTREQYF.

Only a few counts were recorded for this clone. CDR3 DNA sequence: TGTGCCAGCAGTTTAACCCGAGCGGGAAACACAGATACGCAGTATTTT. This encodes CASSLTRAGNTDTQYF. This chain joins TRBV28 and TRBJ2-3, with 7 bases matching TRBD2. V was pared by 2 bases and J by 2 bases, with 7 bases of the junction left unmatched. Germline CDR1 MDHEN, CDR2 SYDVKM. This CDR3 comprises 16 residues.

The chain links TRBV19 to TRBJ1-2; TRBD1 might be the D (6 bases). V lost 6 bases and J lost 4, with 15 bases in between. The CDR3 totals 14 residues. The germline CDR1 and CDR2 sequences are LNHDA and SQIVND (reference sequence). The CDR3 nucleotides are TGTGCCAGTAGCATAACTTCAGGGGCCTATGGCTACACCTTC. Protein product: CASSITSGAYGYTF.

The CDR3 sequence is CASSLEVSGNLRISNEKLFF. The CDR3 DNA is TGTGCCAGCAGCTTAGAGGTGTCAGGGAACCTACGAATATCTAATGAAAAACTGTTTTTT. V usage is TRBV11-2 and J usage is TRBJ1-4; TRBD1 might be the D (5 bases). The CDR3 loop spans 20 amino acids. The V end was cut by 0 bases, the J end by 3 bases, with 23 bases between. Germline-derived CDR1 and CDR2 are SGHAT and FQNNGV.

This rearrangement joins TRBV28 to TRBJ2-1, with 7 bases matching TRBD1. Unmatched junction bases numbered 10, after V lost 5 bases and J lost 3 bases. CDR1 and CDR2 from the germline V gene are MDHEN and SYDVKM. CDR3 length equals 16 residues. CDR3 region: CASSTAGTDFYNEQFF. The CDR3 region has the DNA TGTGCCAGCAGTACGGCCGGGACAGATTTCTACAATGAGCAGTTCTTC.

CDR3 amino acids: CASGLGLAGKLFF. CDR3 coding DNA: TGTGCTAGTGGTTTGGGCCTAGCGGGCAAGCTGTTTTTT. The genes are TRBV12-5 and TRBJ2-2; the match to TRBD2 covers 8 bases. Germline lookup yields CDR1 LGHNT and CDR2 FRNRAP. V dropped 1 base and J dropped 12; count of bases not matched to a gene: 4. The length of the CDR3 is 13 residues.